This is a list of T cell receptor beta chains from one sample in a study of blood T cell repertoires in COVID-19. Repertoires were generated with immunoSEQ multiplex PCR, while TCRdb's copy carries only in-frame clones and drops some. Found here are some 170,000 clones, approximately 84% of them singletons; the top ten hold around 1.2%. Material: PBMCs or T cells enriched from blood (not recorded which). These receptors were collected from a human donor with acute COVID-19. The donor label of this sample is uncertain. The CDR3 runs from the conserved cysteine through the conserved F or W. Each record gives: clone size, V gene, J gene, CDR3 length, D gene, CDR3 protein, CDR3 DNA. The D gene is left open where the match is weak. For some rows the clone size is stated as once, few or many, or as a class when expanded; others skip it.

>few|TRBV2|TRBJ1-3|15|-
CASRAGVFTGNTIYF
TGTGCCAGCAGGGCAGGGGTGTTTACGGGAAACACCATATATTTT
>few|TRBV18|TRBJ1-6|13|-
CARLRQGDSPLHF
TGTGCCAGATTAAGGCAGGGCGACTCACCCCTCCACTTT
>-|TRBV15|TRBJ2-6|14|-
CATTGFSGANVLTF
TGTGCCACCACAGGGTTTTCTGGGGCCAACGTCCTGACTTTC
>-|TRBV3-1/TRBV3-2|TRBJ2-7|14|TRBD2
CASSQDLAAWEQYF
TGTGCCAGCAGCCAAGACCTAGCGGCGTGGGAGCAGTACTTC
>-|TRBV29-1|TRBJ1-2|13|TRBD1
CSVKGQGAQGYTF
TGCAGCGTCAAGGGACAGGGGGCACAGGGCTACACCTTC
>-|TRBV7-9|TRBJ2-7|15|-
CASSSSSLVGGEQYF
TGTGCCAGCAGCTCCTCTTCCCTCGTGGGAGGAGAGCAGTACTTC
>-|TRBV6-4|TRBJ2-6|16|-
CASSRDWSSGANVLTF
TGTGCCAGCAGTCGAGACTGGAGCTCTGGGGCCAACGTCCTGACTTTC
>once|TRBV4-1|TRBJ2-2|15|-
CASSQDRSNTGELFF
TGCGCCAGCAGCCAAGATCGGTCAAACACCGGGGAGCTGTTTTTT
>-|TRBV4-1|TRBJ1-1|12|-
CASSQDRTEAFF
TGCGCCAGCAGCCAAGATCGCACTGAAGCTTTCTTT
>few|TRBV9|TRBJ2-5|13|TRBD1
CASSPQGAETQYF
TGTGCCAGCAGCCCCCAGGGGGCTGAGACCCAGTACTTC
>-|TRBV14|TRBJ1-2|12|-
CASSQVEVGYTF
TGTGCCAGCAGCCAAGTAGAGGTTGGCTACACCTTC
>-|TRBV10-3|TRBJ2-7|14|TRBD2
CAITETSGGDEQYF
TGTGCCATCACCGAGACTAGCGGGGGGGACGAGCAGTACTTC
>-|TRBV19|TRBJ1-2|15|-
CASSIPSGGNYGYTF
TGTGCCAGTAGTATCCCCAGCGGGGGAAATTATGGCTACACCTTC
>-|TRBV19|TRBJ1-5|13|TRBD1
CARQGGGNQPQHF
TGTGCCCGACAGGGAGGTGGCAATCAGCCCCAGCATTTT
>-|TRBV9|TRBJ1-2|14|TRBD1
CASRGQGSLYGYTF
TGTGCCAGCAGGGGACAGGGGTCGCTATATGGCTACACCTTC
>-|TRBV19|TRBJ2-1|15|-
CASSIGQVTYNEQFF
TGTGCCAGTAGTATAGGGCAGGTAACCTACAATGAGCAGTTCTTC
>once|TRBV5-4|TRBJ2-7|14|-
CASSSLSTHLHQYF
-
>-|TRBV13|TRBJ1-1|15|TRBD1
CASSTWVGGNTEAFF
TGTGCCAGCAGCACATGGGTAGGGGGCAACACTGAAGCTTTCTTT
>-|TRBV5-1|TRBJ1-4|15|-
CASSLGQVPFEKLFF
TGCGCCAGCAGCTTGGGACAGGTCCCTTTTGAAAAACTGTTTTTT
>-|TRBV4-1|TRBJ2-6|18|-
CASSQDRRGFSGANVLTF
TGCGCCAGCAGCCAAGATCGGAGGGGTTTCTCTGGGGCCAACGTCCTGACTTTC
>-|TRBV15|TRBJ2-2|14|-
CATSRGSNTGELFF
TGTGCCACCAGCAGAGGGAGTAACACCGGGGAGCTGTTTTTT
>-|TRBV27|TRBJ2-6|12|-
CASRSGANVLTF
TGTGCCAGCCGGTCTGGGGCCAACGTCCTGACTTTC
>-|TRBV6-1|TRBJ1-5|12|-
CASSTSDQPQHF
TGTGCCAGCAGCACGTCGGATCAGCCCCAGCATTTT
>once|TRBV5-4|TRBJ1-2|12|-
CASSLPTRGYTF
TGTGCCAGCAGCTTACCCACGCGTGGCTACACCTTC
>-|TRBV18|TRBJ1-4|13|TRBD1
CASSPDGQGELFF
TGTGCCAGCTCACCGGATGGACAGGGGGAACTGTTTTTT
>-|TRBV6-6|TRBJ1-4|19|-
CASSPRAPLPVWSNEKLFF
TGTGCCAGCAGTCCCAGGGCGCCGCTTCCCGTCTGGTCTAATGAAAAACTGTTTTTT
>-|TRBV29-1|TRBJ2-5|13|-
CSAGQQVVETQYF
TGCAGCGCCGGACAGCAAGTGGTGGAGACCCAGTACTTC
>-|TRBV5-6|TRBJ2-7|15|TRBD1
CASSSRGQGSYEQYF
TGTGCCAGCAGCTCACGGGGACAGGGCTCCTACGAGCAGTACTTC
>-|TRBV3-1/TRBV3-2|TRBJ1-5|15|-
CASSQIFGSNQPQHF
TGTGCCAGCAGCCAAATTTTCGGGAGCAATCAGCCCCAGCATTTT
>-|TRBV3-1/TRBV3-2|TRBJ1-2|15|TRBD1
CASSQDWTGLYGYTF
TGTGCCAGCAGCCAAGATTGGACAGGGCTCTATGGCTACACCTTC
>-|TRBV4-2|TRBJ2-5|15|-
CASSLQKTAEETQYF
TGTGCCAGCAGCCTTCAAAAGACTGCCGAAGAGACCCAGTACTTC
>-|TRBV19|TRBJ1-2|16|-
CASSLGWTASNYGYTF
TGTGCCAGTAGCCTGGGGTGGACAGCCTCTAACTATGGCTACACCTTC
>-|TRBV5-4|TRBJ1-2|14|-
CASSLEGAWEGYTF
TGTGCCAGCAGCTTGGAAGGTGCCTGGGAGGGCTACACCTTC
>-|TRBV9|TRBJ2-1|15|TRBD2
CASSVDQRGYNEQFF
TGTGCCAGCAGCGTAGACCAGCGGGGCTACAATGAGCAGTTCTTC
>-|TRBV2|TRBJ2-1|15|TRBD2
CASSPLAGGRNEQFF
TGTGCCAGCAGCCCACTAGCGGGGGGGCGAAATGAGCAGTTCTTC
>-|TRBV4-2|TRBJ2-5|16|TRBD1
CASSQDFGAGGETQYF
TGTGCCAGCAGCCAAGATTTCGGGGCAGGGGGAGAGACCCAGTACTTC
>-|TRBV3-1/TRBV3-2|TRBJ1-2|15|TRBD1
CASSQDTQGMRGYTF
TGTGCCAGCAGCCAAGACACACAGGGGATGCGTGGCTACACCTTC
>-|TRBV12-5|TRBJ2-7|12|-
CASGLVRDEQYF
TGTGCTAGTGGTTTGGTCAGGGACGAGCAGTACTTC
>-|TRBV5-6|TRBJ2-7|15|TRBD1
CASSFLGQGTHEQYF
TGTGCCAGCAGCTTTTTAGGACAGGGGACTCACGAGCAGTACTTC